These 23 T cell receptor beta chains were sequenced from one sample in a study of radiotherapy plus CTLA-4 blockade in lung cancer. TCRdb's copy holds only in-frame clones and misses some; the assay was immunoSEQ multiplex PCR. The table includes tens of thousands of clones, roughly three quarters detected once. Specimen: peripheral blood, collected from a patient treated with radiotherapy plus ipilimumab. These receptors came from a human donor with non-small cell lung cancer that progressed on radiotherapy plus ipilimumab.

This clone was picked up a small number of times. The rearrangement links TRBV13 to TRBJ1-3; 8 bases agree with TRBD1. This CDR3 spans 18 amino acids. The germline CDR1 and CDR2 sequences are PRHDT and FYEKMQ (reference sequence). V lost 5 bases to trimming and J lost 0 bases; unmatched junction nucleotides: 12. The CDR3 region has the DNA TGTGCCAGCAGCCCAGGACAGGGAAGAGCTCCCTCTGGAAACACCATATATTTT. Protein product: CASSPGQGRAPSGNTIYF.

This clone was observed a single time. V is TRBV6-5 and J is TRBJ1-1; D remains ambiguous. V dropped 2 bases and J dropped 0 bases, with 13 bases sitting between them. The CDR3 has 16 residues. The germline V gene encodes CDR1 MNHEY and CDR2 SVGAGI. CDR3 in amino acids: CASSYNPGFMNTEAFF. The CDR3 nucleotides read TGTGCCAGCAGTTACAATCCGGGGTTCATGAACACTGAAGCTTTCTTT.

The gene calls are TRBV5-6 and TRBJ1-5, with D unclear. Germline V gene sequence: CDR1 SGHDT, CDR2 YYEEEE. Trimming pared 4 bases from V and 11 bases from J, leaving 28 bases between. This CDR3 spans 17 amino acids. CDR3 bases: TGTGCCAGCAGCCAAGAGCCGCGGAGGACTAGGTTGATTTCCCAGCATTTT. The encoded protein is CASSQEPRRTRLISQHF.

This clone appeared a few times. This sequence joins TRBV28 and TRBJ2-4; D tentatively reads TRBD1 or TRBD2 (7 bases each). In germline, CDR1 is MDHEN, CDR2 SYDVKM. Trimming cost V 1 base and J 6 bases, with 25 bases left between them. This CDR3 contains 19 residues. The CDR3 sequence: CASSLFPPLQGRGGNIQYF. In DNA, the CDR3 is TGTGCCAGCAGTTTATTTCCCCCCTTACAAGGCAGGGGGGGAAACATTCAGTACTTC.

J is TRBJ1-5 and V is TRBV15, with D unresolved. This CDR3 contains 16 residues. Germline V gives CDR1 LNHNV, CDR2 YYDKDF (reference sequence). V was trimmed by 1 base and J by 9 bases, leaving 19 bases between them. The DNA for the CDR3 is TGTGCCACCAGCAGAGGCCCCCAGACCCCTGTTGGGCCCCAGCATTTT. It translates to CATSRGPQTPVGPQHF.

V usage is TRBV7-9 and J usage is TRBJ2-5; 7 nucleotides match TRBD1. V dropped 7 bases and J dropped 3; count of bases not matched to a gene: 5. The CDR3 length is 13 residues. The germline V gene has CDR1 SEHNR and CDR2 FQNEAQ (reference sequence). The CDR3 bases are TGTGCCAGCACCACAGGGGAAAAAGAGACCCAGTACTTC. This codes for CASTTGEKETQYF.

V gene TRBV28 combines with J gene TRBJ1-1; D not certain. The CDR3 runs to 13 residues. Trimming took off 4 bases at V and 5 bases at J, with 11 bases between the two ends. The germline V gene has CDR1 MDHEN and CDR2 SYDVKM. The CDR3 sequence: CASSSLSWTEAFF. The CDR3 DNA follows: TGTGCCAGCAGTTCCTTGAGTTGGACTGAAGCTTTCTTT.

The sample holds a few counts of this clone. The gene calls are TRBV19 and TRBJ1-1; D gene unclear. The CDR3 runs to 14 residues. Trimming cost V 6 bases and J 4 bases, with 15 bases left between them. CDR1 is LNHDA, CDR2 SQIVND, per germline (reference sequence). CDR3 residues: CASRETGWTTEAFF. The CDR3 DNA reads TGTGCCAGTAGGGAGACCGGGTGGACCACTGAAGCTTTCTTT.

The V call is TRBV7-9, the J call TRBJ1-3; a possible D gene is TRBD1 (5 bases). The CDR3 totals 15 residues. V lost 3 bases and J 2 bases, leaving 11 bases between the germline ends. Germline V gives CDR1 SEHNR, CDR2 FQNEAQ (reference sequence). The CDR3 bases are TGTGCCAGCAGCTTGCAGGGAGGGACTGGAAACACCATATATTTT. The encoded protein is CASSLQGGTGNTIYF.

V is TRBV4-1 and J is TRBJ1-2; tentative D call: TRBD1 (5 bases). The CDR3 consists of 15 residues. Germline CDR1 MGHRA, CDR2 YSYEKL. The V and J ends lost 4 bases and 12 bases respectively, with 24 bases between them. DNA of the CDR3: TGCGCCAGCAGCCCACTCGGGGGGGGGAGTCCTCATCACACCTTC. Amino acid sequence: CASSPLGGGSPHHTF.

CDR3: CASSQGQGAGKTQYF. The DNA of the CDR3 is TGCGCCAGCAGCCAAGGACAGGGGGCGGGTAAGACCCAGTACTTC. The chain couples TRBV4-3 to TRBJ2-5; 10 nucleotides line up with TRBD1. Germline loops: CDR1 LGHNA, CDR2 YSLEER. V was clipped by 1 base and J by 6 bases; unmatched bases: 5. This CDR3 contains 15 residues.

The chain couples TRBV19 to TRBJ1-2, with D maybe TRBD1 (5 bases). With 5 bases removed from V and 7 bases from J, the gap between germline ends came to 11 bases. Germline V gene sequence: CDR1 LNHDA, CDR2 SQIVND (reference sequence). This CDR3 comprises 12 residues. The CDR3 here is CASSPQGGGYTF. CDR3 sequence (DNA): TGTGCCAGTAGTCCCCAGGGCGGTGGCTACACCTTC.

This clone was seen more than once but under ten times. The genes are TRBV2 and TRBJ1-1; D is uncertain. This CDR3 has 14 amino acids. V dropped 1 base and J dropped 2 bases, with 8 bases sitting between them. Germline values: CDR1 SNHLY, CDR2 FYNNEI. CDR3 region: CASSEGRINTEAFF. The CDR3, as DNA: TGTGCCAGCAGTGAAGGCAGGATCAACACTGAAGCTTTCTTT.

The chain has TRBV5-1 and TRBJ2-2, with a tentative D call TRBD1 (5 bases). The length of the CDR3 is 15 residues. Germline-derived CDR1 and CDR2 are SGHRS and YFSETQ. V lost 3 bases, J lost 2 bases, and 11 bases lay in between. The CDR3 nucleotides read TGCGCCAGCAGCTCTTACAGGAGTAACACCGGGGAGCTGTTTTTT. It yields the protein CASSSYRSNTGELFF.

The CDR3 loop reads CASSVGGAISYEQYF. In nucleotides, the CDR3 is TGTGCCAGCAGCGTAGGGGGGGCTATTTCCTACGAGCAGTACTTC. V is TRBV9 and J is TRBJ2-7; D is possibly TRBD1 or TRBD2 (6 bases each). CDR1 and CDR2 (germline): SGDLS, YYNGEE. V dropped 0 bases and J dropped 1 base, with 11 bases sitting between them. The CDR3 consists of 15 residues.

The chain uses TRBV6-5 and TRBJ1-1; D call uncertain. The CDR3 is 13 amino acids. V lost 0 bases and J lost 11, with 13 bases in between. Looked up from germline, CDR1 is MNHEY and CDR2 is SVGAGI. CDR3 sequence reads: CASSYSKVGGAFF. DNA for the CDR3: TGTGCCAGCAGTTACTCGAAGGTCGGAGGGGCTTTCTTT.

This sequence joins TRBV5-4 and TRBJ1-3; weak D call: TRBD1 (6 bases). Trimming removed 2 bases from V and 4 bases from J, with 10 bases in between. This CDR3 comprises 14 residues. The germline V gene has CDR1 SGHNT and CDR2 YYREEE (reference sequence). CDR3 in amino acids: CASSFRGGGNTIYF. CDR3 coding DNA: TGTGCCAGCAGCTTCAGAGGGGGGGGAAACACCATATATTTT.

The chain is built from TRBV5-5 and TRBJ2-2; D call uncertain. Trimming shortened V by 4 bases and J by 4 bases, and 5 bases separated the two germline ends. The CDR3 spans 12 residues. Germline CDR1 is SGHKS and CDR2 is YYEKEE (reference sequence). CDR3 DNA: TGTGCCAGCAGCCGGCCCACCGGGGAGCTGTTTTTT. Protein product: CASSRPTGELFF.

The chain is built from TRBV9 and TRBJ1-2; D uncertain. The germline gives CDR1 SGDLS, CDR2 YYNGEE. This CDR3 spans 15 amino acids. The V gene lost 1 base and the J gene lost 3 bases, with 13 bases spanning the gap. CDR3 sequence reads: CASSVSPTYDYGYTF. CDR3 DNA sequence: TGTGCCAGCAGCGTATCGCCCACGTACGACTATGGCTACACCTTC.

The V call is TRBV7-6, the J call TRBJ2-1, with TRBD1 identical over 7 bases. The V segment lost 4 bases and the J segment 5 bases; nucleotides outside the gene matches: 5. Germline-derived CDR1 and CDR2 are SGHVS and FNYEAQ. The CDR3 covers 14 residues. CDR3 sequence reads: CASSSTTGDNEQFF. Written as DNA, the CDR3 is TGTGCCAGCAGCTCAACTACAGGGGACAATGAGCAGTTCTTC.

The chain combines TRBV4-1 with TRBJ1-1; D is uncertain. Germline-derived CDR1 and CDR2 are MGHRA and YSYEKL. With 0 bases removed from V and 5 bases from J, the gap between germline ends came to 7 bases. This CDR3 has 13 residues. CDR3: CASSQDKRTEAFF. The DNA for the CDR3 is TGCGCCAGCAGCCAAGATAAGCGGACTGAAGCTTTCTTT.

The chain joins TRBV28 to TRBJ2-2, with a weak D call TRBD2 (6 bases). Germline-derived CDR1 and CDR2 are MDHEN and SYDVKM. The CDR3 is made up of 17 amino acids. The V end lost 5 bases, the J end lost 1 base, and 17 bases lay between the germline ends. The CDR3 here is CASSAIRDSLNTGELFF. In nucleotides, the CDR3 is TGTGCCAGCAGTGCCATTCGGGACTCATTGAACACCGGGGAGCTGTTTTTT.

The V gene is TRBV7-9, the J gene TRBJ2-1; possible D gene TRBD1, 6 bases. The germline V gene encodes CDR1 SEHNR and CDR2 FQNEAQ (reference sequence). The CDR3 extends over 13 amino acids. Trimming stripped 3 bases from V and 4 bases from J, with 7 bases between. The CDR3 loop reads CASSFQGYNEQFF. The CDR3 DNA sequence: TGTGCCAGCAGCTTTCAGGGGTACAATGAGCAGTTCTTC.